This entry lists 32 T cell receptor beta chains sequenced from one sample in a study of blood T cell repertoires in COVID-19. The protocol was immunoSEQ multiplex PCR, while the TCRdb copy is restricted to in-frame clones and leaves out a portion. The sample has 260,000 or so clones, approximately 88% seen once. The sample consisted of PBMCs or T cells enriched from blood (not recorded which). The receptors here all came from a woman aged 25 to 39 with acute COVID-19.

The V gene is TRBV13, the J gene TRBJ2-2; D is perhaps TRBD1 (6 bases). CDR3 length: 16 residues. Per the germline V gene, CDR1 is PRHDT and CDR2 is FYEKMQ (reference sequence). With 8 bases removed from V and 5 bases from J, the gap between germline ends came to 21 bases. The DNA of the CDR3 is TGTGCCAGCGGCACCCTAGAGGGGGATCGGACCGGGGAGCTGTTTTTT. Its protein is CASGTLEGDRTGELFF.

The gene calls are TRBV4-1 and TRBJ2-7, with 8 bases matching TRBD1. Germline lookup yields CDR1 MGHRA and CDR2 YSYEKL. Trimming cost V 1 base and J 5 bases; bases outside gene matches: 10. The CDR3 has 16 residues. The CDR3 coding sequence is TGCGCCAGCAGCCAAGTTCCAGGGGGCGAATCTGACGAGCAGTACTTC. It encodes CASSQVPGGESDEQYF.

The rearrangement joins TRBV10-3 to TRBJ1-5; TRBD1 aligns across 7 bases. Trimming cost V 11 bases and J 5 bases; bases outside gene matches: 9. Germline CDR1 reads ENHRY; CDR2 reads SYGVKD. This CDR3 is built from 13 residues. CDR3 nucleotide sequence: TGTGCCGCAAGTACAGGGGAATATCAGCCCCAGCATTTT. This codes for CAASTGEYQPQHF.

This clone came up a few times. The V call is TRBV4-3, the J call TRBJ1-4, with D perhaps matching TRBD1 (6 bases). The V and J ends lost 4 bases and 7 bases respectively, with 10 bases between them. From germline, CDR1 is LGHNA and CDR2 YSLEER. The CDR3 covers 13 residues. The CDR3 coding sequence is TGCGCCAGCAGCCGCCTCAGGGGTGAAAAACTGTTTTTT. It translates to CASSRLRGEKLFF.

Only one count was recorded for this clone. This chain joins TRBV11-3 and TRBJ2-2; a possible D gene is TRBD1 (7 bases). With 0 bases removed from V and 7 bases from J, the gap between germline ends came to 12 bases. Germline assignment: CDR1 SGHNT and CDR2 YENEEA. This CDR3 has 15 residues. This CDR3 reads CASSLDRGVGGELFF. CDR3 in DNA: TGTGCCAGCAGCTTAGACAGGGGGGTCGGCGGGGAGCTGTTTTTT.

V and J are TRBV7-2 and TRBJ1-5; 7 bases align to TRBD1. The germline V gene encodes CDR1 SGHTA and CDR2 FQGNSA. The junction had 3 bases not matched to a gene; V was cut back by 2 bases and J by 5 bases. CDR3 length: 14 amino acids. This CDR3 is CASSLPGTDQPQHF. CDR3 sequence (DNA): TGTGCCAGCAGCTTACCCGGGACAGATCAGCCCCAGCATTTT.

V gene TRBV7-8 combines with J gene TRBJ1-6; possibly TRBD1 for D (6 bases). The germline gives CDR1 SGHVS, CDR2 FQNEAQ. This CDR3 contains 16 residues. Trimming removed 4 bases at V and 0 bases at J, with 10 bases between. CDR3 in DNA: TGTGCCAGCAGCTCTAACAGGGCCTCCTATAATTCACCCCTCCACTTT. It codes for CASSSNRASYNSPLHF.

The V and J genes are TRBV18 and TRBJ1-4; D unclear. V shed 0 bases and J shed 6 bases, with 17 bases lying between them. Germline V gene sequence: CDR1 KGHSH, CDR2 LQKENI. This CDR3 contains 17 residues. CDR3 amino acids: CASSPPNGGLRDEKLFF. The CDR3 bases are TGTGCCAGCTCACCACCGAACGGCGGGTTGCGCGATGAAAAACTGTTTTTT.

The chain links TRBV12-3 or TRBV12-4 to TRBJ1-1; D not resolved. There are 12 residues in the CDR3. Trimming cost V 5 bases and J 11 bases, with 15 bases left between them. CDR3 amino acids: CASSLRVTGAFF. CDR3 bases: TGTGCCAGCAGTCTACGGGTAACGGGGGCTTTCTTT.

The table lists this clone with a count of one. The chain employs TRBV12-3 or TRBV12-4 and TRBJ2-7; weak D call: TRBD1 (5 bases). This CDR3 is 13 amino acids long. Trimming stripped 6 bases from V and 3 bases from J, with 12 bases between. The CDR3, as DNA: TGTGCCAGCAGCCCGACAGCGATCTACGAGCAGTACTTC. Protein: CASSPTAIYEQYF.

This chain joins TRBV19 and TRBJ1-5; unclear D gene. This CDR3 is built from 15 residues. Germline assignment: CDR1 LNHDA and CDR2 SQIVND (reference sequence). V was clipped by 1 base and J by 2 bases, with 9 bases between them. In DNA, the CDR3 is TGTGCCAGTAGTATAGTATTCCTTCGCAATCAGCCCCAGCATTTT. This sequence encodes CASSIVFLRNQPQHF.

This chain links TRBV5-1 with TRBJ2-7; 9 bases match TRBD1. The ends lost 4 bases at V and 0 bases at J; junction bases unmatched: 2. Germline CDR1 is SGHRS and CDR2 is YFSETQ. The CDR3 covers 14 residues. The CDR3 DNA reads as TGCGCCAGCAGCGGGACAGGGAACTCCTACGAGCAGTACTTC. Translating gives CASSGTGNSYEQYF.

The V gene is TRBV7-2, the J gene TRBJ2-5; D might be TRBD2 (5 bases). CDR3 size: 13 residues. The V gene's germline CDR1 is SGHTA and CDR2 FQGNSA. Trimming removed 4 bases at V and 1 base at J, with 7 bases between. The CDR3 DNA reads as TGTGCCAGCAGCTCGAGGGTCCAAGAGACCCAGTACTTC. It yields the protein CASSSRVQETQYF.

This clone appeared once. V gene TRBV2 combines with J gene TRBJ2-7; D not certain. CDR3 size: 13 residues. The germline V gene encodes CDR1 SNHLY and CDR2 FYNNEI. Trimming removed 4 bases at V and 11 bases at J, with 18 bases between. The CDR3 loop reads CASSVSTVPLEYF. DNA for the CDR3: TGTGCCAGCAGTGTTAGTACAGTCCCTTTGGAGTACTTC.

The chain has TRBV2 and TRBJ1-1, with 9 bases matching TRBD1. J lost 2 bases, V lost 5 bases, and 9 bases had no gene match. Germline V gives CDR1 SNHLY, CDR2 FYNNEI. The CDR3 totals 16 residues. The CDR3 DNA follows: TGTGCCAGCAGTTTTACAGGGGGCTCTGCCAACACTGAAGCTTTCTTT. Translation: CASSFTGGSANTEAFF.

The chain joins TRBV6-5 to TRBJ1-1, with D perhaps TRBD1 (5 bases). In germline, CDR1 is MNHEY, CDR2 SVGAGI. This CDR3 is built from 15 residues. The V gene lost 2 bases and the J gene lost 4 bases, with 14 bases spanning the gap. DNA for the CDR3: TGTGCCAGCAGTTACCCCCTGGAGGGGCGCACTGAAGCTTTCTTT. Protein: CASSYPLEGRTEAFF.

This clone was seen only a few times. The chain employs TRBV6-5 and TRBJ2-1; a weak D match, TRBD2 (5 bases). Germline V CDR1 and CDR2: MNHEY, SVGAGI. Trimming shortened V by 6 bases and J by 6 bases, and 12 bases separated the two germline ends. This CDR3 has 13 residues. The CDR3 DNA sequence: TGTGCCAGCAGACAACCCGGAGGCAATGAGCAGTTCTTC. Protein product: CASRQPGGNEQFF.

The genes are TRBV10-1 and TRBJ1-6; unclear D gene. This CDR3 spans 13 amino acids. CDR1 is WNHNN and CDR2 is SYGVQD in the germline V gene (reference sequence). The ends were cut back, 8 bases at V and 0 bases at J, with 5 bases in the middle. The CDR3 loop reads CASSSSYNSPLHF. The CDR3 region has the DNA TGCGCCAGCTCGAGCTCCTATAATTCACCCCTCCACTTT.

The sample holds one count of this clone. The chain is built from TRBV21-1 and TRBJ2-1; the table assigns TRBD1, which was not confirmed against the DNA. TRBV21-1 is a listed pseudogene. This CDR3 has 16 amino acids. DNA of the CDR3: TGTGCCAGCAGCCAACGAAGGGACAGCGCCTACAATGAGCAGTTCTTC. Its translation is CASSQRRDSAYNEQFF.

This rearrangement joins TRBV19 to TRBJ1-5, with D possibly TRBD1 on 5 matching bases. The V gene lost 3 bases and the J gene lost 6 bases, with 15 bases spanning the gap. This CDR3 is built from 15 residues. Germline V gives CDR1 LNHDA, CDR2 SQIVND (reference sequence). Here the CDR3 reads CASSIQGREGQPQHF. CDR3 bases: TGTGCCAGTAGTATTCAAGGCAGGGAGGGTCAGCCCCAGCATTTT. The variable domain in full, with the rest retrieved from reference TRBV19 and TRBJ1-5, is DGGITQSPKYLFRKEGQNVTLSCEQNLNHDAMYWYRQDPGQGLRLIYYSQIVNDFQKGDIAEGYSVSREKKESFPLTVTSAQKNPTAFYLCASSIQGREGQPQHFGDGTRLSIL.

The chain carries TRBV10-3 and TRBJ1-5; 7 bases align to TRBD1. This CDR3 comprises 16 residues. With 3 bases clipped from V and 4 bases from J, the junction kept 9 bases outside the gene matches. Germline CDR1 ENHRY, CDR2 SYGVKD. The CDR3 spells CAISEYRDSPNQPQHF. The CDR3 nucleotides read TGTGCCATCAGTGAATACCGGGACAGCCCGAATCAGCCCCAGCATTTT.

J is TRBJ1-1 and V is TRBV27; D is unresolved. Trimming cost V 4 bases and J 4 bases, with 13 bases left between them. CDR1 and CDR2 from the germline V gene are MNHEY and SMNVEV (reference sequence). This CDR3 has 14 amino acids. The CDR3 protein is CASSSPRDSTEAFF. The CDR3 nucleotides are TGTGCCAGCAGTTCCCCGAGGGATAGCACTGAAGCTTTCTTT.

The rearrangement joins TRBV6-5 to TRBJ1-1; TRBD1 might be the D (5 bases). This CDR3 spans 14 amino acids. V lost 6 bases to trimming and J lost 0 bases, with 11 bases between them. Germline values: CDR1 MNHEY, CDR2 SVGAGI. CDR3 coding DNA: TGTGCCAGCAGCTCCGGACAAATGAACACTGAAGCTTTCTTT. Translated: CASSSGQMNTEAFF.

The J gene is TRBJ1-6, the V gene TRBV19; D not resolved. The germline CDR1 and CDR2 sequences are LNHDA and SQIVND (reference sequence). Trimming took 1 base from V and 5 from J, leaving 9 bases between them. The CDR3 loop spans 15 amino acids. The CDR3 loop is CASSIVPTDNSPLHF. For the CDR3, the DNA is TGTGCCAGTAGTATAGTTCCTACAGATAATTCACCCCTCCACTTT.

The rearrangement uses TRBV28 and TRBJ1-1; D is perhaps TRBD1 (6 bases). Germline V gene sequence: CDR1 MDHEN, CDR2 SYDVKM. Deletions cut 5 bases from V and 2 bases from J, with 18 bases between. The CDR3 runs to 16 residues. For the CDR3, the DNA is TGTGCCAGCAGTCCCCCTGGGGGCTCGGATAACACTGAAGCTTTCTTT. This gives the protein CASSPPGGSDNTEAFF.

The chain has TRBV5-5 and TRBJ1-4; D not resolved. Germline CDR1 is SGHKS and CDR2 is YYEKEE (reference sequence). CDR3 length equals 12 residues. V was pared by 1 base and J by 12 bases, with 10 bases between. CDR3 DNA sequence: TGTGCCAGCAGCTTGAATCCCCGGGAACTGTTTTTT. Amino acid sequence: CASSLNPRELFF.

The chain carries TRBV27 and TRBJ2-7, with TRBD1 matching over 12 bases. Trimming removed 3 bases from V and 4 bases from J; junction bases left unmatched: 10. Germline V gives CDR1 MNHEY, CDR2 SMNVEV (reference sequence). The CDR3 runs 17 residues. CDR3 region: CASSFKPLGQGAYEQYF. In DNA, the CDR3 is TGTGCCAGCAGTTTCAAACCCCTGGGACAGGGGGCGTACGAGCAGTACTTC.

The genes are TRBV21-1 and TRBJ1-1. TRBV21-1 has pseudogene status. CDR3 length equals 16 residues. The DNA of the CDR3 is TGTGCCAGCAGCAAATCGACCACGGGTGGAGACACTGAAGCTTTCTTT. It specifies CASSKSTTGGDTEAFF.

The chain recombines TRBV7-8 with TRBJ1-2; 9 nucleotides agree with TRBD1. After removal of 0 bases from V and 7 bases from J, the junction contained 6 bases not matched to a gene. CDR1 SGHVS and CDR2 FQNEAQ come from the germline V gene. The CDR3 contains 15 residues. Written as DNA, the CDR3 is TGTGCCAGCAGCTTAGCACAGACAGGGGGTCGTGGCTACACCTTC. This translates into CASSLAQTGGRGYTF.

This clone was found once. The CDR3 DNA is TGTGCCAGCGTCCGGGGGATGAACTCTGGGGCCAACGTCCTGACTTTC. Amino acid sequence: CASVRGMNSGANVLTF. The rearrangement links TRBV5-5 to TRBJ2-6, with D perhaps matching TRBD2 (6 bases). Trimming pared 7 bases from V and 0 bases from J, leaving 14 bases between. The length of the CDR3 is 16 residues. Germline loops: CDR1 SGHKS, CDR2 YYEKEE (reference sequence).

The chain combines TRBV7-2 with TRBJ2-1; D call uncertain. Trimming took off 0 bases at V and 8 bases at J, with 8 bases between the two ends. The CDR3 loop spans 13 amino acids. The germline CDR1 and CDR2 sequences are SGHTA and FQGNSA. The CDR3 region is CASSLAPYHEQFF. The CDR3 DNA reads TGTGCCAGCAGCTTAGCCCCTTATCATGAGCAGTTCTTC.

The J gene is TRBJ1-1, the V gene TRBV3-1 (or the pseudogene TRBV3-2); perhaps TRBD1 as D (6 bases). V was shortened by 4 bases and J by 9 bases, with 12 bases between the two germline ends. Per the germline V gene, CDR1 is LGHDT and CDR2 is YNNKEL (reference sequence). This CDR3 is 12 amino acids long. CDR3 residues: CASSPGQLQAFF. CDR3 DNA: TGTGCCAGCAGCCCCGGACAGCTTCAAGCTTTCTTT.